The clone carrying this T cell receptor (beta chain) occurred many times. What it binds is not known. Each TCR beta library was made by quantitative 5'-RACE that incorporated molecular barcodes. TCRdb itself ran the 5' RACE reads through MiXCR, one entry per CDR3 protein. The sample includes about 240,000 distinct CDR3 sequences, less than 10% seen only once; the top ten take 6.8%. The data originate from a study of CD8 T cells in ankylosing spondylitis. General observations from the study: Several of the motif variants were reported before in synovial fluid and blood from reactive arthritis. Matched ankylosing spondylitis synovial fluid reportedly contained a significantly enriched population of disease-linked clones.

The clonotype originates from a male donor with ankylosing spondylitis or in good health (not recorded which). The specimen sequenced was blood, either unsorted or a sorted T cell fraction (not recorded which).

The CDR3 is CSARDRGREPQHF. The CDR3 DNA reads as TGCAGTGCTAGAGATCGGGGTCGGGAACCCCAGCATTTT. The chain employs TRBV20-1 and TRBJ1-5, with no clear D. From germline, CDR1 is DFQATT and CDR2 SNEGSKA (reference sequence). The CDR3 totals 13 residues. Trimming cost V 0 bases and J 10 bases, with 13 bases left between them.